The rows below give T cell receptor beta chains drawn from one sample of a study of patients and donors after allogeneic stem cell transplantation. In TCRdb, the RT-PCR reads were re-called with MiXCR into one record per CDR3 protein. The sample has more than 850,000 distinct CDR3 sequences, about a sixth seen once; the top ten hold 5% to 6.5%. Input material: blood, either unsorted or a sorted T cell fraction (not recorded which). The receptors were gathered from a human donor who was either an allogeneic HSCT recipient or a stem cell or donor lymphocyte infusion donor (not recorded which). It is not recorded whose cells these are; they may come from a transplant donor. CDR3s include the opening cysteine and the closing phenylalanine or tryptophan. The D gene is left open where the match is weak. Clone size is stated in some rows and not others, as once, few, many or a class when expanded.

TRBV18	TRBJ2-5	few	TRBD2	TGTGCCAGCTCACCACGGCTAGCGGGAGAAGAGACCCAGTACTTC	CASSPRLAGEETQYF
TRBV4-3	TRBJ1-1	many	.	TGCGCCAGCAGCCAATCCGGGGTCACTGAAGCTTTCTTT	CASSQSGVTEAFF
TRBV20-1	TRBJ2-3	.	TRBD2	TGCAGTGCCCACCGTGTCACGACTAGCGGCTTCACAGATACGCAGTATTTT	CSAHRVTTSGFTDTQYF
TRBV6-2/TRBV6-3	TRBJ1-2	few	.	TGTGCCAGCAGTTACCCGGACGGAATCTATGGCTACACCTTC	CASSYPDGIYGYTF
TRBV7-2	TRBJ2-3	few	TRBD2	TGTGCCAGCAGCTTAGCTAGCGGGGGGGATACGCAGTATTTT	CASSLASGGDTQYF
TRBV12-3/TRBV12-4	TRBJ2-1	.	TRBD2	TGTGCCAGCAGTCAGGGACTAGCGAAGTTCTTC	CASSQGLAKFF
TRBV6-5	TRBJ2-7	.	.	TGTGCCAGCAGTTACTCGAAACGGACCTACGAGCAGTACTTC	CASSYSKRTYEQYF
TRBV30	TRBJ2-1	few	.	TGTGCCTGGAGGGGACGTGAGCAGTTCTTC	CAWRGREQFF
TRBV20-1	TRBJ1-5	few	.	TGCAGTGCTAGGACGGAGTATAGCAATCAGCCCCAGCATTTT	CSARTEYSNQPQHF
TRBV21-1	TRBJ1-6	.	.	TGTGCCAGCAGCAAAGGGGGCGAAACGGAATCTAATTCACCCCTCCACTTT	CASSKGGETESNSPLHF
TRBV27	TRBJ1-1	.	.	TGTGCCAGCAGTTTATCCCTCCCGGGACCACGAAGAAGGACTGAAGCTTTCTTT	CASSLSLPGPRRRTEAFF
TRBV19	TRBJ2-3	.	.	TGTGCCAGTAGTATTGAAGATACGCAGTATTTT	CASSIEDTQYF
TRBV5-1	TRBJ2-1	few	.	TGCGCCAGCAGCCCGCCGAGGGCAGAATTACTAGATGAGCAGTTCTTC	CASSPPRAELLDEQFF
TRBV29-1	TRBJ2-3	few	.	TGCAGCGTTGGCCTAGGAGGGACAGATACGCAGTATTTT	CSVGLGGTDTQYF
TRBV9	TRBJ2-2	few	.	TGTGCCAGCAGGCTAAGGGGAAACACCGGGGAGCTGTTTTTT	CASRLRGNTGELFF
TRBV15	TRBJ1-1	few	TRBD1	TGTGCCACCAAGACAGGGGACACTGAAGCTTTCTTT	CATKTGDTEAFF
TRBV7-9	TRBJ1-5	.	.	TGTGCCAGCAGCTTAGACGCTCTGCCGACTCAGCCCCAGCATTTT	CASSLDALPTQPQHF
TRBV4-1	TRBJ2-2	.	.	TGCGCCAGCAGCCAATATATATCCCCCGCCGGGGAGCTGTTTTTT	CASSQYISPAGELFF
TRBV4-1	TRBJ2-1	.	TRBD2	TGCGCCAGCAGCCAAGACTCCACTAGCGGTCCTGAGGGCTATGAGCAGTTCTTC	CASSQDSTSGPEGYEQFF
TRBV20-1	TRBJ2-3	.	.	TGCAGTGCTCCTCGGACGTCAGATACGCAGTATTTT	CSAPRTSDTQYF
TRBV5-1	TRBJ2-1	.	TRBD2	TGCGCCAGCAGCTTGATGGGGACTAGCGGGACAAATGAGCAGTTCTTC	CASSLMGTSGTNEQFF
TRBV20-1	TRBJ1-2	.	.	TGCAGTGCTAGGCGACAGGCTAACTATGGCTACACCTTC	CSARRQANYGYTF
TRBV29-1	TRBJ2-1	many	.	TGCAGCGTTGACAGAGGTTCCTACAATGAGCAGTTCTTC	CSVDRGSYNEQFF
TRBV3-1	TRBJ2-5	few	.	TGTGCCAGCAGCCAAGCCGGGGAAGAGACCCAGTACTTC	CASSQAGEETQYF
TRBV6-5	TRBJ1-2	many	.	TGTGCCAGCAGTTACTCATCGACGGGAAACTATGGCTACACCTTC	CASSYSSTGNYGYTF
TRBV20-1	TRBJ1-2	few	.	TGCAGTGCTAGACTTCGGGCTAACTATGGCTACACCTTC	CSARLRANYGYTF
TRBV20-1	TRBJ2-7	many	TRBD2	TGCAGTGCCCGTAGCGGGATACGCTCCTACGAGCAGTACTTC	CSARSGIRSYEQYF
TRBV9	TRBJ2-2	.	TRBD2	TGTGCCAGCAGCGCGACTAGCGTGGACACCGGGGAGCTGTTTTTT	CASSATSVDTGELFF
TRBV7-9	TRBJ2-3	many	.	TGTGCCAGCAGCTTGACCGCAGATACGCAGTATTTT	CASSLTADTQYF
TRBV15	TRBJ2-1	few	TRBD2	TGTGCCACCAGCAGTGATATAGCGGGGGGGCCTCACTATGAGCAGTTCTTC	CATSSDIAGGPHYEQFF
TRBV4-1	TRBJ1-3	few	.	TGCGCCAGCAGCCAAGGTCCAGGCTTAACGGGAAACACCATATATTTT	CASSQGPGLTGNTIYF
TRBV4-3	TRBJ2-7	few	.	TGCGCCAGCAGCCAAGTTGGTAGCGCGGGCGAGCAGTACTTC	CASSQVGSAGEQYF
TRBV10-3	TRBJ2-7	.	.	TGTGCCATCAGTCTCACCAGGGAGCGGGAGCAGTACTTC	CAISLTREREQYF
TRBV20-1	TRBJ2-3	.	TRBD2	TGCAGTGCAAGACTAGCGGGAGCAGCAGATACGCAGTATTTT	CSARLAGAADTQYF
TRBV20-1	TRBJ2-1	few	TRBD2	TGCAGTGCTAGAGGTGGACTAGCGGGGGGTGGGGTGCAGTTCTTC	CSARGGLAGGGVQFF
TRBV12-3/TRBV12-4	TRBJ2-2	.	TRBD1	TGTGCCAGCAGTTTAAAAGGGACAGGTTTGATCGGGGAGCTGTTTTTT	CASSLKGTGLIGELFF
TRBV11-2	TRBJ1-4	once	.	TGTGCCAGCAGCTTGCACGACGGAACTGAAAAACTGTTTTTT	CASSLHDGTEKLFF
TRBV12-3/TRBV12-4	TRBJ1-5	.	.	TGTGCCAGCAGAACACAGGTCAAAGGCAATCAGCCCCAGCATTTT	CASRTQVKGNQPQHF
TRBV4-3	TRBJ2-3	few	.	TGCGCCAGCAGCCAACCCGGGGGCACAGATACGCAGTATTTT	CASSQPGGTDTQYF
TRBV30	TRBJ1-1	few	.	TGTGCCTGGGGTGGAGCAGGGAACACTGAAGCTTTCTTT	CAWGGAGNTEAFF
TRBV5-4	TRBJ2-5	few	.	TGTGCCAGCAGCTTGGAAACAGGTTTTCAAGGGGAGACCCAGTACTTC	CASSLETGFQGETQYF
TRBV5-1	TRBJ2-3	.	.	TGCGCCAGCAGCCTGTCAATGTGGGGCGCGACAGATACGCAGTATTTT	CASSLSMWGATDTQYF
TRBV7-3	TRBJ2-4	few	TRBD1	TGTGCCAGCAGCTTGACAGGGGGCGGGAACATTCAGTACTTC	CASSLTGGGNIQYF
TRBV7-9	TRBJ2-5	.	.	TGTGCCAGCAGCTTAGCGAACAGGGAAGAGACCCAGTACTTC	CASSLANREETQYF
TRBV4-3	TRBJ2-7	few	.	TGCGCCAGCAGCCAAGAGATCGGCCAGGGTGCCTACGAGCAGTACTTC	CASSQEIGQGAYEQYF
TRBV20-1	TRBJ2-7	few	TRBD2	TGCAGTGCCCACCCCATAGCAGCGGGAGGGGGCGAGCAGTACTTC	CSAHPIAAGGGEQYF
TRBV25-1	TRBJ1-2	.	TRBD1	TGTGCCAGCAGGGGATCCGGGACAGGGTCTCGCGGCTACACCTTC	CASRGSGTGSRGYTF
TRBV4-3	TRBJ2-1	.	.	TGCGCCAGCAGCCAAGAGATGGACAGCAGAGACAATGAGCAGTTCTTC	CASSQEMDSRDNEQFF
TRBV4-3	TRBJ2-7	.	.	TGCGCCAGCAGCCAAGCTCGGGGGCCGGGCTACGAGCAGTACTTC	CASSQARGPGYEQYF
TRBV3-1	TRBJ1-3	.	.	TGTGCCAGCAGCCCATCTGAATCTGGAAACACCATATATTTT	CASSPSESGNTIYF
TRBV6-1	TRBJ1-6	.	.	TGTGCCAGCAGTGAGCTGGTAAGGGATGTGGATTCACCCCTCCACTTT	CASSELVRDVDSPLHF
TRBV27	TRBJ2-7	.	.	TGTGCCAGCAGTTCCGGGACATTGAGAGGGGAGCAGTACTTC	CASSSGTLRGEQYF
TRBV7-9	TRBJ2-7	.	.	TGTGCCAGCAGCTCCACCCCCGGGACAGCGGGCGAGCAGTACTTC	CASSSTPGTAGEQYF
TRBV12-3/TRBV12-4	TRBJ1-6	many	TRBD1	TGTGCCAGCAGCCAACGACAGGGCCTGGGCTCACCCCTCCACTTT	CASSQRQGLGSPLHF
TRBV12-3/TRBV12-4	TRBJ1-5	few	.	TGTGCCAGCAGTTTCGGGGGCAGGGGAAATCATCAGCCCCAGCATTTT	CASSFGGRGNHQPQHF
TRBV12-3/TRBV12-4	TRBJ2-2	many	TRBD1	TGTGCCAGCACCGAGAAGGGGGCCGGCACCGGGGAGCTGTTTTTT	CASTEKGAGTGELFF
TRBV3-1	TRBJ2-3	.	TRBD1	TGTGCCAGCAGCCCCCGGGACAGGTCCGCAGATACGCAGTATTTT	CASSPRDRSADTQYF
TRBV12-3/TRBV12-4	TRBJ2-3	few	.	TGTGCCAGCAGTAGCTGGAATAGCACAGATACGCAGTATTTT	CASSSWNSTDTQYF
TRBV18	TRBJ1-1	.	TRBD1	TGTGCCAGCTCCCAGACAGGGATCGGGGCTGAAGCTTTCTTT	CASSQTGIGAEAFF